This TCR beta chain originates from a study of human T cells and chemical hapten exposure. As for the study in general: Across its 20 to 30 weeks, the study gave patients weekly diphenylcyclopropenone doses to the scalp. Study results and caveats: Expanded TCRs made up significantly more big CDR3 similarity clusters than controls did.

This clonotype occurred a few times. Its antigen is currently unknown. CDR3 length: 16 amino acids. Germline CDR1 is SQVTM and CDR2 is ANQGSEA. With V trimmed by 5 bases and J by 1 base, 14 bases remained unmatched. Time point in this sample: pre-sensitization, week 0. As to treatment: therapeutic diphenylcyclopropenone sensitization with weekly scalp DPC. Separate cDNA molecules received unique molecular identifiers, which the library attached to them. In TCRdb, the RACE reads were re-called with MiXCR into one record per CDR3 protein. The table has roughly 81,000 distinct CDR3 sequences, over 6.5% seen once.

The sequence was collected from a man aged 40-49 years with alopecia areata. Some clones in this sample may be carry-over from other donors' samples. This chain links TRBV29-1 with TRBJ2-7, with TRBD2 identical over 7 bases. The source material was whole blood, sampled in connection with sensitization to the hapten diphenylcyclopropenone (DPC). The CDR3 bases are TGCAGCGTTCCAAGAGAGGGGAGGGGTAGTTCCTACGAGCAGTACTTC. Its protein product is CSVPREGRGSSYEQYF.